This entry lists 29 T cell receptor beta chains sequenced from one sample in a study of blood T cells in healthy people across ages. With a J-beta primer mix and a sample-barcoded 5' primer, a second PCR ran roughly 6 to 11 cycles. TCRdb ran MiXCR on the 5' RACE reads and lists one entry per CDR3 protein. The sample consists of 650,000 to 800,000 distinct CDR3 sequences, around two fifths of them appearing once. Source material: blood. The receptors stem from a man between 60 and 75 years old in good health.

V is TRBV7-2 and J is TRBJ2-3; 9 bases are shared with TRBD2. In germline, CDR1 is SGHTA, CDR2 FQGNSA. CDR3 length: 15 amino acids. V was clipped by 5 bases and J by 6 bases; unmatched bases: 9. The CDR3 region has the DNA TGTGCCAGCAGCCTCGTGCGGGGGGGCCTTGATACGCAGTATTTT. This sequence encodes CASSLVRGGLDTQYF. Full variable domain (remainder filled in from reference TRBV7-2 and TRBJ2-3): GAGVSQSPSNKVTEKGKDVELRCDPISGHTALYWYRQSLGQGLEFLIYFQGNSAPDKSGLPSDRFSAERTGGSVSTLTIQRTQQEDSAVYLCASSLVRGGLDTQYFGPGTRLTVL.

This chain links TRBV25-1 with TRBJ1-2; D uncertain. There are 11 residues in the CDR3. Germline CDR1 MGHDK, CDR2 SYGVNS. Between the trimmed V and J ends, which lost 3 bases and 7 bases, there was a span of 6 bases. The CDR3 bases are TGTGCCAGCAGTGATGGGTGTGGCTACACCTTC. Its translation is CASSDGCGYTF.

The rearrangement uses TRBV20-1 and TRBJ2-3; possibly TRBD1 or TRBD2 for D (6 bases each). The V and J ends lost 3 bases and 6 bases respectively, with 16 bases between them. Germline CDR1 DFQATT, CDR2 SNEGSKA (reference sequence). CDR3 length: 14 amino acids. CDR3 nucleotides: TGCAGTGCTAGCTGGCTAGCGAGGGGGGATACGCAGTATTTT. Encoded protein: CSASWLARGDTQYF.

This sequence joins TRBV5-1 and TRBJ2-3; 9 bases align to TRBD1. The germline V gene encodes CDR1 SGHRS and CDR2 YFSETQ. J was trimmed by 4 bases and V by 4 bases; bases with no gene match: 7. The CDR3 has 15 residues. The CDR3 region is CASSPGTGSADTQYF. CDR3 coding DNA: TGCGCCAGCAGCCCCGGGACAGGGTCAGCAGATACGCAGTATTTT.

This clonotype has a handful of counts. CDR3 protein: CASSFEVRSYEQYF. The CDR3 DNA is TGTGCCAGCAGTTTTGAGGTGCGCTCCTACGAGCAGTACTTC. V gene TRBV12-3 or TRBV12-4 combines with J gene TRBJ2-7; D unclear. V dropped 3 bases and J dropped 0 bases, with 9 bases sitting between them. The CDR3 is 14 residues long.

Only a few counts were recorded for this clonotype. The chain combines TRBV27 with TRBJ2-6, with no clear D. The CDR3 is made up of 13 amino acids. CDR1 is MNHEY, CDR2 SMNVEV, per germline (reference sequence). Trimming took 7 bases from V and 1 from J, leaving 5 bases between them. The CDR3: CASMRSGANVLTF. In DNA, the CDR3 is TGTGCCAGCATGAGATCTGGGGCCAACGTCCTGACTTTC.

The chain is built from TRBV15 and TRBJ2-1; D remains ambiguous. This CDR3 spans 15 amino acids. The V gene lost 0 bases and the J gene lost 4 bases, with 10 bases spanning the gap. Germline CDR1 and CDR2: LNHNV and YYDKDF (reference sequence). CDR3 in DNA: TGTGCCACCAGCAGAGATCCAGAGGATTACAATGAGCAGTTCTTC. Translated: CATSRDPEDYNEQFF.

The J gene is TRBJ2-1, the V gene TRBV6-2 or TRBV6-3, with a weak D call TRBD1 (6 bases). With 7 bases removed from V and 7 bases from J, the gap between germline ends came to 20 bases. The CDR3 spans 15 residues. Germline CDR1 reads MNHEY; CDR2 reads SVGEGT. The CDR3 sequence is CASTKNLLRGNEQFF. CDR3 nucleotides: TGTGCCAGCACCAAAAACCTCCTTAGGGGGAATGAGCAGTTCTTC.

This clonotype was found a few times. The rearrangement joins TRBV6-5 to TRBJ2-3; D might be TRBD1 (6 bases). V was pared by 2 bases and J by 0 bases, with 27 bases between. CDR3 size: 21 residues. From germline, CDR1 is MNHEY and CDR2 SVGAGI. The DNA for the CDR3 is TGTGCCAGCAGTTACCCTCAGTTAGCCCACCTGGACAGTTACAGCACAGATACGCAGTATTTT. Translating it yields CASSYPQLAHLDSYSTDTQYF.

About this clonotype itself: An end of the junction differs from the germline gene, which may be a read error. The rearrangement joins TRBV6-1 to TRBJ1-2; no clear D gene. This CDR3 is built from 13 residues. The germline gives CDR1 MNHNS, CDR2 SASEGT. The CDR3 DNA is TGTGCCAGCAGGGGTACAGATATCTATGGCAACACCTTC. As protein: CASRGTDIYGNTF.

This clonotype appeared a few times. The genes are TRBV27 and TRBJ2-7; perhaps D is TRBD1 or TRBD2 (6 bases each). This CDR3 is 15 amino acids long. The germline gives CDR1 MNHEY, CDR2 SMNVEV (reference sequence). V lost 6 bases and J lost 3, with 18 bases in between. The DNA of the CDR3 is TGTGCCAGCAGGCGAGGGGGGATGACAGGCTACGAGCAGTACTTC. This codes for CASRRGGMTGYEQYF.

This clonotype was found once. The chain joins TRBV6-2 or TRBV6-3 to TRBJ2-1; D possibly matches TRBD1 or TRBD2 (7 bases each). The V end was cut by 5 bases, the J end by 6 bases, with 17 bases between. Germline V lookup: CDR1 MNHEY, CDR2 SVGEGT. The CDR3 consists of 15 residues. In DNA, the CDR3 is TGTGCCAGCAGTACGGGGAGGGGGCAGGGCAATGAGCAGTTCTTC. Its translation: CASSTGRGQGNEQFF.

The V call is TRBV5-1, the J call TRBJ2-7; D is perhaps TRBD1 (5 bases). V lost 4 bases and J lost 2, with 10 bases in between. Per germline, CDR1 SGHRS and CDR2 YFSETQ. This CDR3 contains 13 residues. CDR3 in DNA: TGCGCCAGCAGCGTGGACACAGCCTACGAGCAGTACTTC. This sequence encodes CASSVDTAYEQYF. Combining the CDR3 with reference TRBV5-1 and TRBJ2-7 gives the whole variable domain KAGVTQTPRYLIKTRGQQVTLSCSPISGHRSVSWYQQTPGQGLQFLFEYFSETQRNKGNFPGRFSGRQFSNSRSEMNVSTLELGDSALYLCASSVDTAYEQYFGPGTRLTVT.

J is TRBJ2-5 and V is TRBV5-6; perhaps TRBD2 as D (5 bases). The length of the CDR3 is 12 residues. Looked up from germline, CDR1 is SGHDT and CDR2 is YYEEEE. Trimming shortened V by 3 bases and J by 13 bases, and 16 bases separated the two germline ends. The chain's CDR3 is CASSSKDSLPYF. As DNA, the CDR3 is TGTGCCAGCAGCTCAAAGGACTCCCTGCCGTACTTC.

The sample holds one count of this clonotype. CDR3 region: CASSQALTSGGDTQYF. CDR3 nucleotides: TGTGCCAGCAGCCAAGCTCTGACTAGCGGGGGAGATACGCAGTATTTT. The rearrangement uses TRBV3-1 and TRBJ2-3; 12 bases agree with TRBD2. CDR1 is LGHDT, CDR2 YNNKEL, per germline (reference sequence). CDR3 length equals 16 residues. V lost 1 base, J lost 5 bases, and 4 bases stayed unmatched.

The chain employs TRBV13 and TRBJ2-6, with D possibly being TRBD1 or TRBD2 (5 bases each). Per the germline V gene, CDR1 is PRHDT and CDR2 is FYEKMQ (reference sequence). This CDR3 has 16 amino acids. Trimming cost V 2 bases and J 4 bases, with 12 bases left between them. The CDR3 loop reads CASSLQGVGGANVLTF. CDR3 coding DNA: TGTGCCAGCAGCTTACAGGGAGTGGGAGGGGCCAACGTCCTGACTTTC.

A single count supports this clonotype. This chain connects TRBV18 to TRBJ1-4, with no clear D. Germline CDR1 and CDR2: KGHSH and LQKENI. The V end was cut by 0 bases, the J end by 12 bases, with 14 bases between. The CDR3 is made up of 14 amino acids. Here the CDR3 DNA reads TGTGCCAGCTCACCACCTGTATCGATGGAGGAACTGTTTTTT. Translation: CASSPPVSMEELFF.

This clonotype was observed many times. The V and J genes are TRBV4-3 and TRBJ2-1; D might be TRBD2 (5 bases). Trimming stripped 3 bases from V and 9 bases from J, with 12 bases between. This CDR3 comprises 13 residues. Germline loops: CDR1 LGHNA, CDR2 YSLEER. CDR3 protein: CASSHSGGIEQFF. CDR3 in DNA: TGCGCCAGCAGCCACTCCGGAGGAATTGAGCAGTTCTTC.

The J gene is TRBJ1-3, the V gene TRBV5-1; D may be TRBD1 (5 bases). The germline V gene encodes CDR1 SGHRS and CDR2 YFSETQ. V was clipped by 2 bases and J by 2 bases, with 8 bases between them. The CDR3 consists of 14 residues. The CDR3 DNA reads TGCGCCAGCAGCTTAGGGGTCGCTGGAAACACCATATATTTT. It translates to CASSLGVAGNTIYF. Full variable domain (outside the CDR3, taken from reference TRBV5-1 and TRBJ1-3): KAGVTQTPRYLIKTRGQQVTLSCSPISGHRSVSWYQQTPGQGLQFLFEYFSETQRNKGNFPGRFSGRQFSNSRSEMNVSTLELGDSALYLCASSLGVAGNTIYFGEGSWLTVV.

The V call is TRBV5-4, the J call TRBJ2-1, with 7 bases fitting TRBD1. The CDR3 consists of 13 residues. The V and J ends lost 2 bases and 7 bases, in that order; junction bases with no gene match: 3. Germline loops: CDR1 SGHNT, CDR2 YYREEE (reference sequence). CDR3 sequence (DNA): TGTGCCAGCAGCTTTCCGACAGGGAATGAGCAGTTCTTC. This codes for CASSFPTGNEQFF.

This clonotype was observed a few times. The rearrangement joins TRBV10-3 to TRBJ1-4, with D unresolved. CDR3 length equals 12 residues. CDR1 and CDR2 from the germline V gene are ENHRY and SYGVKD. V gave up 6 bases and J gave up 12 bases, with 14 bases separating them. CDR3 protein: CAISPGREQLFF. CDR3 coding DNA: TGTGCCATCAGCCCTGGTAGGGAGCAACTGTTTTTT.

To note about this clonotype: At one end the junction does not follow the germline gene, possibly because of a read error. V is TRBV10-3 and J is TRBJ2-5; D uncertain. This CDR3 region has 13 residues. The germline V gene encodes CDR1 ENHRY and CDR2 SYGVKD. The CDR3 loop is CTMRSRTQETQYF. Here the CDR3 DNA reads TGTACCATGCGATCACGAACTCAAGAGACCCAGTACTTC.

At least ten counts were recorded for this clonotype. The V call is TRBV4-1, the J call TRBJ2-7; TRBD1 or TRBD2 may be the D gene (6 bases each). The V gene's germline CDR1 is MGHRA and CDR2 YSYEKL. Between the trimmed V and J ends, which lost 0 bases and 3 bases, there was a span of 15 bases. The CDR3 is 16 residues long. CDR3 in DNA: TGCGCCAGCAGCCAAGAGTCTGGGGGGCAACTCTACGAGCAGTACTTC. Amino acids: CASSQESGGQLYEQYF.

The chain carries TRBV15 and TRBJ2-7; no clear D. This CDR3 contains 15 residues. The germline gives CDR1 LNHNV, CDR2 YYDKDF (reference sequence). V lost 0 bases and J 5 bases, leaving 14 bases between the germline ends. The CDR3 reads CATSRDKAFIDEQYF. For the CDR3, the DNA is TGTGCCACCAGCAGAGATAAGGCCTTTATCGACGAGCAGTACTTC.

This clonotype was seen a few times. The V and J genes are TRBV7-2 and TRBJ2-3; 9 nucleotides match TRBD1. This CDR3 comprises 15 residues. Looked up from germline, CDR1 is SGHTA and CDR2 is FQGNSA. V lost 6 bases, J lost 6 bases, and 10 bases stayed unmatched. CDR3 residues: CASRPDRGFSDTQYF. In DNA, the CDR3 is TGTGCCAGCAGACCGGACAGGGGATTTTCGGATACGCAGTATTTT. Full variable domain (missing parts from reference TRBV7-2 and TRBJ2-3): GAGVSQSPSNKVTEKGKDVELRCDPISGHTALYWYRQSLGQGLEFLIYFQGNSAPDKSGLPSDRFSAERTGGSVSTLTIQRTQQEDSAVYLCASRPDRGFSDTQYFGPGTRLTVL.

This clonotype was seen ten or more times. The chain is built from TRBV29-1 and TRBJ2-7; D is possibly TRBD2 (6 bases). CDR1 and CDR2 (germline): SQVTM, ANQGSEA. The CDR3 consists of 14 residues. Trimming took 0 bases from V and 2 from J, leaving 11 bases between them. The CDR3 spells CSVEDGRTPYEQYF. The CDR3 DNA is TGCAGCGTTGAAGATGGGAGGACCCCCTACGAGCAGTACTTC.

As concerns this clonotype: The germline gene is not matched at one end of the junction; a read error may be the cause. J is TRBJ2-5 and V is TRBV5-1; D not resolved. The CDR3 contains 13 residues. Looked up from germline, CDR1 is SGHRS and CDR2 is YFSETQ. The CDR3 DNA reads TGCGCCAGCATCTTGGATGGCGTCGGACCCCAGTACTTC. It translates to CASILDGVGPQYF.

The V gene is TRBV28, the J gene TRBJ1-6, with D unclear. This CDR3 is 16 amino acids long. CDR1 is MDHEN, CDR2 SYDVKM, per germline. V shed 5 bases and J shed 4 bases, with 15 bases lying between them. The CDR3 sequence: CASSPDGSLYNSPLHF. In DNA, the CDR3 is TGTGCCAGCAGTCCTGACGGCAGCTTGTATAATTCACCCCTCCACTTT.

The chain carries TRBV5-1 and TRBJ2-3; maybe TRBD1 (5 bases). The V end was cut by 0 bases, the J end by 1 base, with 9 bases between. Per germline, CDR1 SGHRS and CDR2 YFSETQ. The CDR3 covers 15 residues. The CDR3 loop is CASSLGQFGTDTQYF. CDR3 DNA: TGCGCCAGCAGCTTGGGACAGTTCGGCACAGATACGCAGTATTTT.